This T cell receptor beta chain is drawn from a study of blood T cell repertoires in COVID-19. About the study: Sites in the United States, Italy and Spain provided acute and convalescent COVID-19 samples. Sources were T cells, B-cell-depleted T cells, or PBMCs; the material itself was cDNA or gDNA.

This clone has only one observation. The V and J ends lost 0 bases and 0 bases respectively, with 12 bases between them. The CDR3 sequence is 17 residues long. Germline CDR1 MNHEY, CDR2 SMNVEV (reference sequence). Authors' data handling: From reference gene primer amplification, estimates of nucleated cell counts were derived. The assay was immunoSEQ multiplex PCR, and TCRdb's table has in-frame clones only and misses some. V and J calls and clone size are copied from that table; D and trimming were computed from the DNA. The table has a few hundred thousand clones, roughly 90% seen once. The chain joins TRBV27 to TRBJ1-3, with a possible D match to TRBD1 (6 bases). This clonotype was obtained from a man aged 40-49 years with acute or convalescent COVID-19. The specimen sequenced was peripheral blood. CDR3 sequence: CASSLSGTRYSGNTIYF. CDR3 DNA sequence: TGTGCCAGCAGTTTATCCGGGACACGTTACTCTGGAAACACCATATATTTT.